This paragraph covers one T cell receptor (beta chain) sequence. As yet, its antigen is unknown. The data are from a study of cytomegalovirus exposure and HLA in healthy donors. General study points: When the data were analyzed later, several of the most significant clusters appeared to be linked to common viral pathogens. Productive rates of about 90% or about 30% were seen for most TCR beta V segments in an earlier analysis.

This CDR3 is built from 16 residues. Germline V gives CDR1 GTSNPN, CDR2 SVGIG (reference sequence). V lost 4 bases, J lost 0 bases, and 16 bases lay in between. Primers for the PCR totalled 60 Vbeta and 13 Jbeta. The table came from immunoSEQ multiplex PCR; TCRdb's copy has only in-frame clones and leaves some out. This table lists 100,000 to 150,000 clones. The chain joins TRBV30 to TRBJ2-1; possibly TRBD2 for D (5 bases). Sequencing input: PBMCs. The origin of this receptor is a man younger than 40 in good health and CMV-seronegative. CDR3 sequence reads: CAWIGPGISSYNEQFF. As DNA, the CDR3 is TGTGCCTGGATAGGGCCGGGGATTAGCTCCTACAATGAGCAGTTCTTC.